This TCR beta chain derives from a study of memory CD4+ T cells and cytomegalovirus serostatus. This CDR3 is 15 amino acids long. Trimming cost V 0 bases and J 1 base, with 10 bases left between them. Germline CDR1 and CDR2: MNHEY and SMNVEV (reference sequence). The sort gate was single viable CD3+CD4+CD8-CD45RO+ cells for memory CD4+ T cells. Data came from immunoSEQ multiplex PCR; TCRdb stores just in-frame clones and leaves some out. The sample carries tens of thousands of clones, 75% to 85% recorded once. The chain couples TRBV27 to TRBJ2-7; D not resolved. Sequenced sample: memory CD4+ T cells from blood. This receptor was obtained from an adult in good health and CMV-seronegative. The chain's CDR3 is CASSLSGRISYEQYF. The DNA for the CDR3 is TGTGCCAGCAGTTTATCCGGCAGGATTTCCTACGAGCAGTACTTC.